These 18 T cell receptor beta chains originate from one sample sequenced in a study of T cell responses to AZD1222 COVID-19 vaccine. Data came from immunoSEQ multiplex PCR; TCRdb stores just in-frame clones and leaves some out. The table records around 100,000 clones, over 75% of them present only once. Sequences were derived from peripheral blood, sampled on day 0 of AZD1222 vaccination. The origin of the receptors is an adult in good health.

The chain is built from TRBV7-2 and TRBJ1-1; 8 nucleotides align to TRBD1. The V gene end was trimmed by 1 base and the J gene end by 4 bases; junction bases not matched to a gene: 2. The CDR3 is made up of 14 amino acids. CDR1 SGHTA and CDR2 FQGNSA come from the germline V gene. CDR3 nucleotide sequence: TGTGCCAGCAGCTTAGGGACAGGGCCCACTGAAGCTTTCTTT. Its translation is CASSLGTGPTEAFF. The complete variable domain, with remaining parts taken from reference TRBV7-2 and TRBJ1-1, reads GAGVSQSPSNKVTEKGKDVELRCDPISGHTALYWYRQSLGQGLEFLIYFQGNSAPDKSGLPSDRFSAERTGGSVSTLTIQRTQQEDSAVYLCASSLGTGPTEAFFGQGTRLTVV.

The chain has TRBV5-1 and TRBJ1-2; possible D gene TRBD1, 5 bases. The CDR3 covers 13 residues. Germline values: CDR1 SGHRS, CDR2 YFSETQ. V lost 0 bases and J 4 bases, leaving 7 bases between the germline ends. CDR3 protein: CASSLEGPYGYTF. The CDR3 region has the DNA TGCGCCAGCAGCTTGGAGGGGCCCTATGGCTACACCTTC.

The CDR3 sequence: CASSPRTGPNVLTF. The CDR3 coding sequence is TGTGCCAGCAGTCCGAGGACAGGTCCCAACGTCCTGACTTTC. The rearrangement joins TRBV27 to TRBJ2-6; 7 bases match TRBD1. V dropped 5 bases and J dropped 8; count of bases not matched to a gene: 6. Germline V lookup: CDR1 MNHEY, CDR2 SMNVEV (reference sequence). There are 14 residues in the CDR3.

This chain uses TRBV12-3 or TRBV12-4 with TRBJ1-1; D is uncertain. The V end was cut by 6 bases, the J end by 4 bases, with 12 bases between. CDR3 length equals 13 residues. For the CDR3, the DNA is TGTGCCAGCAGCTTGATGGGCGGCACTGAAGCTTTCTTT. Translation gives CASSLMGGTEAFF.

In its sample, this clone was seen once. The V call is TRBV9, the J call TRBJ1-4; D is ambiguous. Germline V gene data show CDR1 as SGDLS and CDR2 as YYNGEE. Trimming took 4 bases from V and 8 from J, leaving 12 bases between them. This CDR3 comprises 13 residues. The CDR3 spells CASSTPSGEKLFF. CDR3 sequence (DNA): TGTGCCAGCAGCACACCTTCGGGAGAAAAACTGTTTTTT.

The V gene is TRBV11-1, the J gene TRBJ2-7; 8 bases fit TRBD2. V dropped 2 bases and J dropped 5; count of bases not matched to a gene: 8. Germline V lookup: CDR1 SGHAT, CDR2 FQDESV (reference sequence). The CDR3 is 15 residues long. CDR3 protein: CASSLIGGGSNEQYF. For the CDR3, the DNA is TGTGCCAGCAGCTTAATCGGGGGGGGTAGCAACGAGCAGTACTTC.

The chain has TRBV5-6 and TRBJ1-2; a possible D gene is TRBD1 (5 bases). CDR3 size: 14 residues. The V gene lost 0 bases and the J gene lost 8 bases, with 14 bases spanning the gap. Germline CDR1 reads SGHDT; CDR2 reads YYEEEE. CDR3 sequence (DNA): TGTGCCAGCAGCTTGGAGTTGGGGCGCGGAGGCTACACCTTC. Protein sequence: CASSLELGRGGYTF.

This sequence joins TRBV7-9 and TRBJ1-4; weak D call: TRBD1 (5 bases). The CDR3 has 14 residues. The germline gives CDR1 SEHNR, CDR2 FQNEAQ (reference sequence). Trimming pared 4 bases from V and 7 bases from J, leaving 13 bases between. The CDR3 spells CASSSGTGGEKLFF. CDR3 in DNA: TGTGCCAGCAGCTCGGGGACGGGCGGTGAAAAACTGTTTTTT.

This chain links TRBV7-2 with TRBJ1-1; no clear D. The CDR3 extends over 13 amino acids. V dropped 5 bases and J dropped 3 bases, with 10 bases sitting between them. Germline loops: CDR1 SGHTA, CDR2 FQGNSA. The CDR3 sequence is CASSLTRYTEAFF. The CDR3 nucleotides are TGTGCCAGCAGCCTGACACGTTACACTGAAGCTTTCTTT.

The V gene is TRBV19, the J gene TRBJ1-2; 7 positions match TRBD1. Germline V CDR1 and CDR2: LNHDA, SQIVND (reference sequence). The CDR3 sequence is 13 residues long. The J segment lost 3 bases and the V segment lost 4 bases, leaving 2 bases of the junction unmatched. The CDR3 here is CASSNQGDYGYTF. The CDR3, as DNA: TGTGCCAGTAGTAACCAGGGGGACTATGGCTACACCTTC. The whole variable domain, remainder taken from reference TRBV19 and TRBJ1-2, is DGGITQSPKYLFRKEGQNVTLSCEQNLNHDAMYWYRQDPGQGLRLIYYSQIVNDFQKGDIAEGYSVSREKKESFPLTVTSAQKNPTAFYLCASSNQGDYGYTFGSGTRLTVV.

The rearrangement links TRBV4-2 to TRBJ1-5; D ambiguous. CDR3 length equals 15 residues. CDR1 is LGHNA and CDR2 is YNFKEQ in the germline V gene. Trimming took 0 bases from V and 3 from J, leaving 9 bases between them. In DNA, the CDR3 is TGTGCCAGCAGCCAAGATGGTCAGATCAATCAGCCCCAGCATTTT. This sequence encodes CASSQDGQINQPQHF.

The genes are TRBV14 and TRBJ2-5; D gene unclear. CDR1 and CDR2 (germline): SGHDN, FVKESK. This CDR3 is built from 12 residues. Trimming took 1 base from V and 5 from J, leaving 5 bases between them. The CDR3 reads CASSQVGETQYF. CDR3 sequence (DNA): TGTGCCAGCAGCCAAGTCGGGGAGACCCAGTACTTC.

The V and J genes are TRBV7-2 and TRBJ1-5; the match to TRBD1 covers 7 bases. The CDR3 is 13 amino acids. Unmatched junction bases numbered 2, after V lost 5 bases and J lost 4 bases. The germline V gene has CDR1 SGHTA and CDR2 FQGNSA. In DNA, the CDR3 is TGTGCCAGCAGCCGGGACAGAAATCAGCCCCAGCATTTT. Its translation: CASSRDRNQPQHF.

This CDR3 reads CASSPRVDRGASQHF. Here the CDR3 DNA reads TGTGCCAGCTCACCACGAGTGGACAGGGGAGCGTCCCAGCATTTT. The V gene is TRBV18, the J gene TRBJ1-5, with TRBD1 matching 9 bases. The CDR3 is 15 amino acids. V shed 1 base, J shed 11 bases, and the junction held 9 bases outside the gene matches. Germline loops: CDR1 KGHSH, CDR2 LQKENI.

V usage is TRBV2 and J usage is TRBJ1-2, with 12 bases matching TRBD1. V was clipped by 6 bases and J by 8 bases; unmatched bases: 4. This CDR3 has 13 residues. The germline V gene has CDR1 SNHLY and CDR2 FYNNEI. The CDR3: CASRGDRGPGYTF. Written as DNA, the CDR3 is TGTGCCAGCAGGGGGGACAGGGGGCCAGGCTACACCTTC.

The chain carries TRBV3-1 (or the pseudogene TRBV3-2) and TRBJ1-2; D might be TRBD1 (5 bases). This CDR3 has 16 residues. Trimming cost V 3 bases and J 4 bases, with 18 bases left between them. Germline CDR1 reads LGHDT; CDR2 reads YNNKEL (reference sequence). The CDR3 region is CASSHGGRVEGYGYTF. The CDR3, as DNA: TGTGCCAGCAGCCACGGAGGCAGGGTAGAGGGCTATGGCTACACCTTC.

In DNA, the CDR3 is TGTGCCAGCAGCACGGACAGGGCTGGTGGCTACACCTTC. Translating it yields CASSTDRAGGYTF. J is TRBJ1-2 and V is TRBV12-3 or TRBV12-4, with 8 bases aligning to TRBD1. V was pared by 6 bases and J by 7 bases, with 7 bases of the junction left unmatched. The CDR3 is made up of 13 amino acids.

The chain employs TRBV3-1 (or the pseudogene TRBV3-2) and TRBJ1-5, with TRBD1 as a possible D gene (6 bases). Trimming stripped 4 bases from V and 3 bases from J, with 10 bases between. The CDR3 runs to 14 residues. Germline CDR1 reads LGHDT; CDR2 reads YNNKEL (reference sequence). Written as DNA, the CDR3 is TGTGCCAGCAGCCGGCGGGACACCAATCAGCCCCAGCATTTT. This encodes CASSRRDTNQPQHF.